Below, 13 T cell receptor beta chains from the same sample are listed, as sequenced in a study of shared clonotypes between healthy human individuals (dated by TCRdb to the early 2020s). Receptor libraries were prepared by the immunoSEQ multiplex PCR assay. Sourced from immuneACCESS, this table was stored by TCRdb with only in-frame sequences that have V and J called. A share of the clones is absent; for the studies checked, an unresolved V gene accounts for under half, and the remainder has no known explanation. The sample contains over a million clones, roughly 74% of them found a single time. About 0.52% of the sample belongs to the ten largest clones. The sample consisted of memory CD4+ T cells from PBMCs. The cell subset or site label corresponds to: CD45RA-negative fraction. The receptors shown here come from a man aged 18 to 29 in good health. Some clones in this sample may be carry-over from other donors' samples.

A remark on this clone: At one end, the junction sequence differs from germline, possibly due to a read error. J is TRBJ2-1 and V is TRBV29-1; no firm D call. Per germline, CDR1 SQVTM and CDR2 ANQGSEA. The CDR3 runs 12 residues. CDR3: CSVVRSSNEQFF. The CDR3 nucleotides read TGCAGCGTTGTGAGGTCCTCCAATGAGCAGTTCTTC.

V usage is TRBV7-9 and J usage is TRBJ2-3, with D unclear. The germline CDR1 and CDR2 sequences are SEHNR and FQNEAQ (reference sequence). The CDR3 loop spans 12 amino acids. The germline V and J ends were trimmed by 7 bases and 3 bases, with 8 bases remaining between them. CDR3 amino acids: CASNQNTDTQYF. DNA of the CDR3: TGTGCCAGCAACCAGAATACAGATACGCAGTATTTT.

The V call is TRBV4-2, the J call TRBJ2-7; TRBD1 might be the D (5 bases). The CDR3 is 16 residues long. V lost 0 bases, J lost 2 bases, and 14 bases lay in between. Germline CDR1 LGHNA, CDR2 YNFKEQ. The CDR3 DNA sequence: TGTGCCAGCAGCCAAGAACTGAAACAGGAGCCCTACGAGCAGTACTTC. This translates into CASSQELKQEPYEQYF.

This clone was counted only a few times. The chain carries TRBV7-9 and TRBJ2-7; 9 bases fit TRBD2. V lost 3 bases, J lost 4 bases, and 1 base stayed unmatched. CDR1 and CDR2 from the germline V gene are SEHNR and FQNEAQ (reference sequence). This CDR3 contains 13 residues. The CDR3: CASSFLAGYEQYF. The CDR3 DNA reads as TGTGCCAGCAGCTTTCTAGCGGGGTACGAGCAGTACTTC.

The chain has TRBV25-1 and TRBJ1-2; 10 bases align to TRBD1. Germline values: CDR1 MGHDK, CDR2 SYGVNS. V lost 7 bases to trimming and J lost 4 bases; unmatched junction nucleotides: 6. The CDR3 has 14 amino acids. In DNA form, the CDR3 reads TGTGCCAGCACCCGGACAGGGGGAGGCTATGGCTACACCTTC. As protein: CASTRTGGGYGYTF.

The table lists this clone with a count of one. The chain uses TRBV15 and TRBJ2-4; 8 bases line up with TRBD1. J lost 5 bases, V lost 4 bases, and 7 bases had no gene match. The germline V gene encodes CDR1 LNHNV and CDR2 YYDKDF (reference sequence). The CDR3 consists of 15 residues. The CDR3 nucleotides are TGTGCCACCAGCAAAGAACAGGGGGGCGAAAACATTCAGTACTTC. The encoded protein is CATSKEQGGENIQYF.

V gene TRBV7-3 combines with J gene TRBJ1-2, with 8 bases aligning to TRBD1. V was pared by 5 bases and J by 3 bases, with 8 bases of the junction left unmatched. CDR3 length: 15 amino acids. Germline lookup yields CDR1 SGHTA and CDR2 FQGTGA. The CDR3 DNA sequence: TGTGCCAGCAGCCCAGGACAGGGAGGCGACTATGGCTACACCTTC. Translating gives CASSPGQGGDYGYTF.

The V and J genes are TRBV5-1 and TRBJ2-7; D is tentatively TRBD1 or TRBD2 (6 bases each). The germline V gene has CDR1 SGHRS and CDR2 YFSETQ. The CDR3 has 14 amino acids. With 1 base removed from V and 6 bases from J, the gap between germline ends came to 14 bases. CDR3 amino acids: CASSLWGAVSEQYF. CDR3 DNA sequence: TGCGCCAGCAGCTTGTGGGGGGCGGTGAGCGAGCAGTACTTC.

A few counts support this clone. This chain connects TRBV7-9 to TRBJ1-4; 8 bases agree with TRBD1. Germline CDR1 is SEHNR and CDR2 is FQNEAQ (reference sequence). J was trimmed by 5 bases and V by 5 bases; bases with no gene match: 4. The CDR3 is 14 residues long. DNA of the CDR3: TGTGCCAGCAGCATCCGACAGGGGAATGAAAAACTGTTTTTT. Translating gives CASSIRQGNEKLFF. The complete variable domain, with remaining parts taken from reference TRBV7-9 and TRBJ1-4, reads DTGVSQNPRHKITKRGQNVTFRCDPISEHNRLYWYRQTLGQGPEFLTYFQNEAQLEKSRLLSDRFSAERPKGSFSTLEIQRTEQGDSAMYLCASSIRQGNEKLFFGSGTQLSVL.

The CDR3 region has the DNA TGTGCCAGCAGAGGGGTGCGGGAGCAGTACTTC. Encoded protein: CASRGVREQYF. The genes are TRBV2 and TRBJ2-7; a possible D gene is TRBD1 (5 bases). With 6 bases removed from V and 7 bases from J, the gap between germline ends came to 10 bases. Germline lookup yields CDR1 SNHLY and CDR2 FYNNEI. The CDR3 has 11 residues.

The chain uses TRBV30 and TRBJ1-2; 8 positions agree with TRBD1. Germline CDR1 is GTSNPN and CDR2 is SVGIG (reference sequence). The CDR3 loop spans 16 amino acids. V was pared by 5 bases and J by 1 base, with 12 bases of the junction left unmatched. The CDR3 coding sequence is TGTGCCTGGGAAGCCCCGACAGGGGTTTATAACTATGGCTACACCTTC. Amino acid sequence: CAWEAPTGVYNYGYTF.

V is TRBV6-5 and J is TRBJ2-3; 10 bases line up with TRBD2. Germline values: CDR1 MNHEY, CDR2 SVGAGI. Losses at the gene ends were 6 bases for V and 0 bases for J; bases not matched to a gene: 6. The CDR3 totals 16 residues. This CDR3 reads CASSYLAGVSTDTQYF. The CDR3 DNA is TGTGCCAGCAGCTACCTAGCGGGAGTAAGCACAGATACGCAGTATTTT.

The V call is TRBV27, the J call TRBJ2-3; TRBD1 agrees at 9 bases. V lost 3 bases and J lost 0; bases outside the gene matches: 13. Germline V lookup: CDR1 MNHEY, CDR2 SMNVEV (reference sequence). The CDR3 sequence is 19 residues long. The CDR3 bases are TGTGCCAGCAGTTTCGACGCCGGACAGGGGTTTCCAAGCACAGATACGCAGTATTTT. Its protein product is CASSFDAGQGFPSTDTQYF.